This T cell receptor beta chain stems from a study of blood T cell repertoires in COVID-19. Study context: The United States, Italy and Spain provided the acute and convalescent COVID-19 samples. The analysed material was cDNA or gDNA that came from T cells, B-cell-depleted T cells, or PBMCs.

Original handling: Amplification from reference gene primers served as the basis for estimated nucleated cell counts. Clones were sequenced by immunoSEQ multiplex PCR, and TCRdb holds only the in-frame ones, with some missing. V and J calls and clone size come straight from that table; D and trimming were deduced from the DNA. The profile shows around 60,000 clones, 91% of them singletons. The CDR3 spans 15 residues. After removal of 6 bases from V and 4 bases from J, the junction contained 3 bases not matched to a gene. Germline V CDR1 and CDR2: MDHEN, SYDVKM. The clonotype originates from a man aged 55 to 70 with acute or convalescent COVID-19. V is TRBV28 and J is TRBJ2-6; TRBD1 matches 10 bases. What was sequenced was peripheral blood. The DNA for the CDR3 is TGTGCCAGCAGACGACAGGGGGCGGGGGCCAACGTCCTGACTTTC. It is translated as CASRRQGAGANVLTF.